These 25 T cell receptor beta chains share one sample of origin, sequenced in a study of identical twins. TCRdb recomputed calls from the 5' RACE reads with MiXCR, one row per CDR3 protein. The profile shows a few hundred thousand distinct CDR3 sequences, 5% to 7% of them singletons. Another study also made use of these data, one on T cells expressing NK-cell markers.

The specimen sequenced was CD8+ T cells sorted from blood. The receptors come from a woman between 18 and 30 years old in good health.

This clonotype has ten or more counts. The CDR3 nucleotides read TGTGCCAGCAGTTTCGGGCCACCCCCGGGCGCAGATACGCAGTATTTT. Translation gives CASSFGPPPGADTQYF. The chain links TRBV12-3 or TRBV12-4 to TRBJ2-3; D remains unclear. This CDR3 is 16 amino acids long. Trimming left V 3 bases short and J 4 bases short, with 17 bases between.

This clonotype has a handful of counts. This chain links TRBV27 with TRBJ2-7; 11 bases fit TRBD2. Germline V lookup: CDR1 MNHEY, CDR2 SMNVEV (reference sequence). After removal of 3 bases from V and 6 bases from J, the junction contained 7 bases not matched to a gene. The CDR3 loop spans 15 amino acids. CDR3 sequence reads: CASSLVAGGFAEQYF. The CDR3 DNA is TGTGCCAGCAGTTTGGTAGCGGGAGGGTTCGCCGAGCAGTACTTC.

This clonotype was recorded many times. The chain uses TRBV11-2 and TRBJ2-5; D is undetermined. Trimming removed 1 base from V and 4 bases from J, with 7 bases in between. Germline CDR1 SGHAT, CDR2 FQNNGV. The CDR3 runs 13 residues. The CDR3 sequence is CASSLAPRETQYF. The DNA for the CDR3 is TGTGCCAGCAGCTTAGCCCCCCGAGAGACCCAGTACTTC.

CDR3 region: CASSLASSGVNTEAFF. CDR3 nucleotides: TGCGCCAGCAGCTTGGCCTCTAGTGGGGTTAACACTGAAGCTTTCTTT. The J gene is TRBJ1-1, the V gene TRBV5-1, with D unresolved. The CDR3 covers 16 residues. Germline V CDR1 and CDR2: SGHRS, YFSETQ. Trimming took 0 bases from V and 2 from J, leaving 14 bases between them.

This clonotype appeared a few times. The chain recombines TRBV20-1 with TRBJ2-1; 8 positions match TRBD1. The CDR3 is 14 residues long. The junction had 9 bases not matched to a gene; V was cut back by 4 bases and J by 7 bases. In germline, CDR1 is DFQATT, CDR2 SNEGSKA (reference sequence). Here the CDR3 reads CSATNQQGGNEQFF. The CDR3 DNA reads TGCAGTGCTACAAATCAACAGGGGGGTAATGAGCAGTTCTTC.

This clonotype showed up just a few times. The CDR3 protein is CASSVDREILRGRKNELFF. As DNA, the CDR3 is TGTGCCAGCAGTGTGGACAGGGAGATACTCCGCGGGCGTAAAAACGAACTGTTTTTT. The genes are TRBV2 and TRBJ1-4; 8 nucleotides agree with TRBD1. Per the germline V gene, CDR1 is SNHLY and CDR2 is FYNNEI. V shed 4 bases, J shed 12 bases, and the junction held 25 bases outside the gene matches. The CDR3 has 19 residues. Variable domain in full (rest from reference TRBV2 and TRBJ1-4): EPEVTQTPSHQVTQMGQEVILRCVPISNHLYFYWYRQILGQKVEFLVSFYNNEISEKSEIFDDQFSVERPDGSNFTLKIRSTKLEDSAMYFCASSVDREILRGRKNELFFGSGTQLSVL.

This clonotype has ten or more counts. A much larger clone differs from this one at a single base, so this may be a read error. The V call is TRBV7-8, the J call TRBJ2-1; TRBD2 aligns across 9 bases. This CDR3 has 14 residues. The junction had 3 bases not matched to a gene; V was cut back by 1 base and J by 8 bases. Germline V gene data show CDR1 as SGHVS and CDR2 as FQNEAQ. The CDR3 bases are TGTGCCAGCAGCTTAGGAGTAGCGGGAGATGAGCAGTTCTTC. It encodes CASSLGVAGDEQFF.

This clonotype was counted ten times or more. V usage is TRBV29-1 and J usage is TRBJ2-3, with 10 nucleotides matching TRBD2. J gave up 8 bases and V 1 base, and 3 bases lay outside the gene matches. Per germline, CDR1 SQVTM and CDR2 ANQGSEA. This CDR3 region has 13 residues. DNA of the CDR3: TGCAGCGTTGAAGTGAGCGGGAGGGGTACGCAGTATTTT. Translated, it gives CSVEVSGRGTQYF.

This rearrangement joins TRBV9 to TRBJ2-7, with a weak D call TRBD2 (5 bases). CDR1 SGDLS and CDR2 YYNGEE come from the germline V gene. V was shortened by 2 bases and J by 5 bases, with 17 bases between the two germline ends. The CDR3 runs 15 residues. CDR3 sequence (DNA): TGTGCCAGCAGCGTTGGGCTCTTCATGGAGGACGAGCAGTACTTC. Its protein product is CASSVGLFMEDEQYF.

This clonotype was detected ten times or more. The junction does not match germline at one end; this may be a read error. The V and J genes are TRBV3-1 and TRBJ2-3; D ambiguous. This CDR3 region has 10 residues. From germline, CDR1 is LGHDT and CDR2 YNNKEL (reference sequence). The CDR3 sequence: CASSQDRLHF. The CDR3 coding sequence is TGTGCCAGCAGCCAAGACCGCCTTCACTTT.

The J gene is TRBJ1-2, the V gene TRBV30; D call uncertain. The CDR3 extends over 13 amino acids. CDR1 and CDR2 from the germline V gene are GTSNPN and SVGIG (reference sequence). With 4 bases removed from V and 1 base from J, the gap between germline ends came to 10 bases. The CDR3 DNA sequence: TGTGCCTGGATCTCCAATATTAACTATGGCTACACCTTC. Translating gives CAWISNINYGYTF.

This clonotype appeared a few times. The rearrangement links TRBV7-2 to TRBJ2-1; D remains unclear. The CDR3 has 12 amino acids. Deletions cut 3 bases from V and 7 bases from J, with 7 bases between. From germline, CDR1 is SGHTA and CDR2 FQGNSA. CDR3 in amino acids: CASSLIRNEQFF. The DNA for the CDR3 is TGTGCCAGCAGCTTGATCCGGAATGAGCAGTTCTTC.

Ten or more counts support this clonotype. The V and J genes are TRBV29-1 and TRBJ2-7; TRBD1 matches 7 bases. J was trimmed by 3 bases and V by 4 bases; bases with no gene match: 12. Germline lookup yields CDR1 SQVTM and CDR2 ANQGSEA. The CDR3 has 15 amino acids. CDR3 sequence reads: CSVAAGGIVGYEQYF. CDR3 bases: TGCAGCGTTGCGGCAGGGGGAATCGTCGGCTACGAGCAGTACTTC.

This clonotype was recorded at least ten times. The chain links TRBV29-1 to TRBJ2-1; TRBD1 matches 7 bases. The CDR3 is made up of 12 amino acids. CDR1 is SQVTM, CDR2 ANQGSEA, per germline. Unmatched junction bases numbered 3, after V lost 3 bases and J lost 7 bases. The CDR3 spells CSVDKQGNEQFF. As DNA, the CDR3 is TGCAGCGTTGACAAACAGGGGAATGAGCAGTTCTTC.

This clonotype has at least ten counts. V usage is TRBV12-3 or TRBV12-4 and J usage is TRBJ2-3; D is possibly TRBD2 (6 bases). The CDR3 is 14 amino acids. Trimming took off 5 bases at V and 1 base at J, with 10 bases between the two ends. The CDR3 DNA reads TGTGCCAGCAGTCCCGGGAGAGGCACAGATACGCAGTATTTT. It codes for CASSPGRGTDTQYF.

This clonotype was seen many times. The chain is built from TRBV5-1 and TRBJ2-1; possible D gene TRBD2, 7 bases. Germline CDR1 SGHRS, CDR2 YFSETQ. There are 17 residues in the CDR3. Trimming left V 1 base short and J 3 bases short, with 17 bases between. CDR3 sequence (DNA): TGCGCCAGCAGCTTGAGGGAGCGGGACACCCTCTACAATGAGCAGTTCTTC. This gives the protein CASSLRERDTLYNEQFF.

The table lists this clonotype with a few counts. The chain uses TRBV5-1 and TRBJ1-2; D remains ambiguous. This CDR3 has 15 residues. Between the trimmed V and J ends, which lost 1 base and 3 bases, there was a span of 13 bases. CDR1 SGHRS and CDR2 YFSETQ come from the germline V gene. The CDR3 region is CASSLWVLGDYGYTF. The CDR3 nucleotides are TGCGCCAGCAGCTTGTGGGTCCTTGGGGACTATGGCTACACCTTC.

This clonotype was counted at least ten times. The chain links TRBV9 to TRBJ2-5; 7 bases agree with TRBD2. The CDR3 is made up of 15 amino acids. The trim removed 1 base at V and 1 base at J, leaving 4 bases unmatched. From germline, CDR1 is SGDLS and CDR2 YYNGEE. For the CDR3, the DNA is TGTGCCAGCAGCGTAAGCGGGGCCCTCCAAGAGACCCAGTACTTC. This encodes CASSVSGALQETQYF.

The V call is TRBV5-1, the J call TRBJ2-3, with D maybe TRBD2 (5 bases). This CDR3 region has 16 residues. Per germline, CDR1 SGHRS and CDR2 YFSETQ. V lost 4 bases and J lost 6, with 21 bases in between. The DNA of the CDR3 is TGCGCCAGCAGCCCGGACCCGACGGGGAGAGGGGATACGCAGTATTTT. Its translation is CASSPDPTGRGDTQYF.

This clonotype was seen many times. The rearrangement joins TRBV20-1 to TRBJ2-7; 9 bases are shared with TRBD2. The CDR3 consists of 15 residues. With V trimmed by 5 bases and J by 0 bases, 8 bases remained unmatched. The germline CDR1 and CDR2 sequences are DFQATT and SNEGSKA (reference sequence). The CDR3 is CSAPTSGHSSYEQYF. The DNA for the CDR3 is TGCAGTGCTCCTACTAGCGGGCACAGCTCCTACGAGCAGTACTTC.

This clonotype was seen ten or more times. This chain joins TRBV12-3 or TRBV12-4 and TRBJ2-7, with D perhaps TRBD1 or TRBD2 (5 bases each). The CDR3 has 12 residues. V lost 5 bases, J lost 4 bases, and 9 bases lay in between. DNA for the CDR3: TGTGCCAGCAGTCCGGGACCTTACGAGCAGTACTTC. Translating it yields CASSPGPYEQYF.

The chain links TRBV9 to TRBJ2-7; no definite D call. In germline, CDR1 is SGDLS, CDR2 YYNGEE. V gave up 0 bases and J gave up 1 base, with 5 bases separating them. This CDR3 contains 13 residues. CDR3 protein: CASSVGLSYEQYF. As DNA, the CDR3 is TGTGCCAGCAGCGTAGGGTTGTCCTACGAGCAGTACTTC.

The chain combines TRBV7-2 with TRBJ2-1; possibly TRBD1 for D (6 bases). There are 16 residues in the CDR3. The V gene lost 1 base and the J gene lost 8 bases, with 18 bases spanning the gap. Germline CDR1 SGHTA, CDR2 FQGNSA. CDR3 sequence (DNA): TGTGCCAGCAGCTTAGGTTGGGACACCCCTTGGGATGAGCAGTTCTTC. It encodes CASSLGWDTPWDEQFF. The whole variable domain, filled in from reference TRBV7-2 and TRBJ2-1, reads GAGVSQSPSNKVTEKGKDVELRCDPISGHTALYWYRQSLGQGLEFLIYFQGNSAPDKSGLPSDRFSAERTGGSVSTLTIQRTQQEDSAVYLCASSLGWDTPWDEQFFGPGTRLTVL.

This clonotype was found a few times. The chain has TRBV20-1 and TRBJ2-7; 12 bases line up with TRBD2. The CDR3 consists of 15 residues. Looked up from germline, CDR1 is DFQATT and CDR2 is SNEGSKA (reference sequence). The V segment lost 4 bases and the J segment 7 bases; nucleotides outside the gene matches: 11. The CDR3 is CSATGTSGPLGEQYF. The CDR3 DNA reads as TGCAGTGCTACCGGGACTAGCGGGCCGCTGGGTGAGCAGTACTTC.

The table lists this clonotype with many counts. The CDR3 loop is CASSQEISGYNEQFF. CDR3 in DNA: TGCGCCAGCAGCCAAGAAATTAGCGGATACAATGAGCAGTTCTTC. The V and J genes are TRBV4-3 and TRBJ2-1, with a possible D match to TRBD2 (6 bases). Germline V gene sequence: CDR1 LGHNA, CDR2 YSLEER. The CDR3 spans 15 residues. V lost 0 bases to trimming and J lost 4 bases, with 10 bases between them.